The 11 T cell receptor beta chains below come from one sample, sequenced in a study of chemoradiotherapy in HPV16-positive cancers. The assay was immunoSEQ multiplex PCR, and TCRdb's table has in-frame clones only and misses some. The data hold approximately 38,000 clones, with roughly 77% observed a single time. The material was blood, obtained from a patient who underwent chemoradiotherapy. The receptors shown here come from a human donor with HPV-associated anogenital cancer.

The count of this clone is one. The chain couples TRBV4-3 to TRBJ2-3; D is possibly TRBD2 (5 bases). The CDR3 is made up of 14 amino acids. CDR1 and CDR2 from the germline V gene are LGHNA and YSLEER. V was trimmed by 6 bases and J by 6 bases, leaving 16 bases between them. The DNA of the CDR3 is TGCGCCAGCAGTCTCGCGGGCTTAGCTGATACGCAGTATTTT. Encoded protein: CASSLAGLADTQYF.

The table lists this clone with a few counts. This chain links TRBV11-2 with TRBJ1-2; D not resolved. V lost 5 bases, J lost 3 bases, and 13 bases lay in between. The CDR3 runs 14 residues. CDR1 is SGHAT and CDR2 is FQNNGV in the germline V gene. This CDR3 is CASSLLTRDYGYTF. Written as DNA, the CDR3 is TGTGCCAGCAGCCTCCTTACACGAGACTATGGCTACACCTTC.

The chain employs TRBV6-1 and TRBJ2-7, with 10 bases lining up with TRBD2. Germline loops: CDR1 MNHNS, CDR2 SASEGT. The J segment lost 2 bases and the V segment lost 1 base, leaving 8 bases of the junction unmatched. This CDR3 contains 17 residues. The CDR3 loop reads CASSEDVWLAGAYEQYF. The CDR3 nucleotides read TGTGCCAGCAGTGAAGACGTTTGGCTAGCGGGGGCCTACGAGCAGTACTTC.

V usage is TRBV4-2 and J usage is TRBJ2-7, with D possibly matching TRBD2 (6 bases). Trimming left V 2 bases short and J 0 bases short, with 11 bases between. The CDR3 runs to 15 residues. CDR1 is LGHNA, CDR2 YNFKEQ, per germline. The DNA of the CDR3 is TGTGCCAGCAGCCAACCCAGCGGGCTCTCCTACGAGCAGTACTTC. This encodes CASSQPSGLSYEQYF.

The CDR3 coding sequence is TGTGCCAGCAGTTACTCTGGGAGCTCTGGGGCCAACGTCCTGACTTTC. This translates into CASSYSGSSGANVLTF. The rearrangement uses TRBV6-5 and TRBJ2-6; D possibly corresponds to TRBD2 (5 bases). V dropped 0 bases and J dropped 0 bases, with 6 bases sitting between them. Germline-derived CDR1 and CDR2 are MNHEY and SVGAGI. The CDR3 sequence is 16 residues long.

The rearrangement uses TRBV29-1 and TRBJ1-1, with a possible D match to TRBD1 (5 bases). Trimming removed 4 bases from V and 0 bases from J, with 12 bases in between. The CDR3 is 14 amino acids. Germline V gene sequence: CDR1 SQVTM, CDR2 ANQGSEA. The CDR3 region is CSVVRWGMNTEAFF. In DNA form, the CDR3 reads TGCAGCGTTGTCCGGTGGGGGATGAACACTGAAGCTTTCTTT. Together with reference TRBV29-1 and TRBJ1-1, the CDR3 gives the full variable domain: SAVISQKPSRDICQRGTSLTIQCQVDSQVTMMFWYRQQPGQSLTLIATANQGSEATYESGFVIDKFPISRPNLTFSTLTVSNMSPEDSSIYLCSVVRWGMNTEAFFGQGTRLTVV.

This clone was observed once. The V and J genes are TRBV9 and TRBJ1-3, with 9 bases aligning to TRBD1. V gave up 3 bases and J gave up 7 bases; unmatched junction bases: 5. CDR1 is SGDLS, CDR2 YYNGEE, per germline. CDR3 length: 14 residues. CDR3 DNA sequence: TGTGCCAGCAGCGACGACGGGACAGGGAACACCATATATTTT. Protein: CASSDDGTGNTIYF.

The CDR3 region is CASSSTTNTGELFF. CDR3 nucleotides: TGTGCCAGCAGCTCGACAACGAACACCGGGGAGCTGTTTTTT. This sequence joins TRBV7-3 and TRBJ2-2; no clear D. V was shortened by 4 bases and J by 0 bases, with 6 bases between the two germline ends. The CDR3 runs 14 residues. In germline, CDR1 is SGHTA, CDR2 FQGTGA.

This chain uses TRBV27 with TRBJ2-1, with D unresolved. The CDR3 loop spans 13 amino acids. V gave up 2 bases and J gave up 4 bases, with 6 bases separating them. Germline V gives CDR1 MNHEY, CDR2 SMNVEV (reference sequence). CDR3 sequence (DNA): TGTGCCAGCAGTTTAGCGGTTTACAATGAGCAGTTCTTC. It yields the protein CASSLAVYNEQFF.

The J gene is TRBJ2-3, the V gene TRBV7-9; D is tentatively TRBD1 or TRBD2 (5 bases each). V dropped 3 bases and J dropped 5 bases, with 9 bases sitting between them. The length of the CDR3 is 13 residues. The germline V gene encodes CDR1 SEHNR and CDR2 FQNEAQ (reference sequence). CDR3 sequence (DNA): TGTGCCAGCAGCTTTTTTGGGGGAGATACGCAGTATTTT. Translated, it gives CASSFFGGDTQYF.

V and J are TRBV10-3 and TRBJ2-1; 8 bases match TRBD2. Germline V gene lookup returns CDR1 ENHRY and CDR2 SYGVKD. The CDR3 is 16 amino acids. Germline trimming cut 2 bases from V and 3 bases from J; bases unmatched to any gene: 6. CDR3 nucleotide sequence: TGTGCCATCAGTGAGAGGTCGGGGGGGAACTACAATGAGCAGTTCTTC. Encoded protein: CAISERSGGNYNEQFF.